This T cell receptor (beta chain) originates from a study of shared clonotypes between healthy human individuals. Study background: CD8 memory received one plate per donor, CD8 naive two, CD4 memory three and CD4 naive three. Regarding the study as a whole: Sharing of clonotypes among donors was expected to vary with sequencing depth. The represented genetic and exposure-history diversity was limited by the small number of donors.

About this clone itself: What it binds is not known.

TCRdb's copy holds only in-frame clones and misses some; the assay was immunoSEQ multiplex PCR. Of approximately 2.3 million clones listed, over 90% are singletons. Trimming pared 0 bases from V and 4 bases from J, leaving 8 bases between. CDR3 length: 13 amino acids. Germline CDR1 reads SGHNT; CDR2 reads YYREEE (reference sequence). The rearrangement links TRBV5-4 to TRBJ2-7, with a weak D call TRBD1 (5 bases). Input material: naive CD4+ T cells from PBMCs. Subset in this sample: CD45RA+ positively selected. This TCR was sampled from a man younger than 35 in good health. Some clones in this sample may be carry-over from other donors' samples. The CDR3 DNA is TGTGCCAGCAGCTTGGGGGGCGAATACGAGCAGTACTTC. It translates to CASSLGGEYEQYF.